This paragraph covers one T cell receptor (beta chain) sequence. Its antigen is not identified. The data belong to a study of blood T cells in healthy people across ages. Notes on the study in general: Higher diversity and more naive CD4+ cells were features of long-lived donors, compared to aged donors.

A second roughly 6 to 11 cycle PCR used barcoded and J-beta primers. TCRdb reanalysed the 5' RACE reads using MiXCR and keeps one entry per CDR3 protein. Among about 680,000 distinct CDR3 sequences listed, 45% to 50% were seen once. Per-sample PBMC isolation yielded at least 6.5 million cells. The CDR3 is 12 residues long. V was cut by 4 bases and J by 6 bases, with 9 bases left in between. Germline V CDR1 and CDR2: SEHNR, FQNEAQ (reference sequence). The TCR was taken from an older woman in good health. Material: blood. V and J are TRBV7-9 and TRBJ1-2, with TRBD1 as a possible D gene (6 bases). The DNA for the CDR3 is TGTGCCAGCAGCTCGGAGGGGGATGGCTACACCTTC. It yields the protein CASSSEGDGYTF.